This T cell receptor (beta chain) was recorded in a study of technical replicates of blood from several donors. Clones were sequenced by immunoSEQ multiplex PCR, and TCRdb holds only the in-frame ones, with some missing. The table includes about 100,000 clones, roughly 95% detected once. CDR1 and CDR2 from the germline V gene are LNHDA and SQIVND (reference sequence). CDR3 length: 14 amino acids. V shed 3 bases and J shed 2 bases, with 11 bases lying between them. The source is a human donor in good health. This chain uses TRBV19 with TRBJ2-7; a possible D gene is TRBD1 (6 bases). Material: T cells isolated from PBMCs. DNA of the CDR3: TGTGCCAGTAGTATCGGGGACATAGCCTACGAGCAGTACTTC. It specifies CASSIGDIAYEQYF.